This T cell receptor (beta chain) originates from a study of blood T cell repertoires in COVID-19. The wider study: Samples came from the United States, Italy and Spain, spanning acute and convalescent COVID-19. Nucleic acid was either cDNA or gDNA, and it came from T cells, B-cell-depleted T cells, or PBMCs.

In the original processing: For nucleated cells, counts were estimated from reference gene primer amplification. Generated by immunoSEQ multiplex PCR, the TCRdb table keeps only in-frame clones and is missing some. For V, J and clone size, that table is used; D and trimming come from the DNA. The table includes fewer than 110,000 clones, over 80% detected once. With V trimmed by 3 bases and J by 4 bases, 3 bases remained unmatched. The CDR3 runs 15 residues. Germline V CDR1 and CDR2: SGHDN, FVKESK. This sequence originates from a man in his fifties with acute or convalescent COVID-19. The chain is built from TRBV14 and TRBJ1-6; 7 bases fit TRBD1. The sample comprised peripheral blood. CDR3 nucleotides: TGTGCCAGCAGCCATTTGACAGGGTATAATTCACCCCTCCACTTT. Encoded protein: CASSHLTGYNSPLHF.